Listed below are T cell receptor beta chains from one sample, sequenced in a study of identical twins. TCRdb redid the calling of the 5' RACE reads with MiXCR, one entry per CDR3 protein. The data hold around 1.7 million distinct CDR3 sequences, with roughly 35% observed a single time. Sequences were obtained from cord blood. These receptor sequences come from a newborn girl in good health. CDR3s include the opening cysteine and the closing phenylalanine or tryptophan. Fields, in order: clone size, V gene, D gene, J gene, CDR3 protein, CDR3 DNA. A D gene is named only where the DNA matches it firmly. Size tells how often a clone was seen (once, few, many) or the class of an expanded clone, and some rows leave it out.

clone size: .; V gene: TRBV10-3; D gene: TRBD2; J gene: TRBJ2-1; CDR3 protein: CASRTSWETQFF; CDR3 DNA: TGTGCCAGCCGGACTAGTTGGGAGACCCAGTTCTTC
clone size: .; V gene: TRBV7-9; D gene: TRBD1; J gene: TRBJ1-5; CDR3 protein: CASSLGSAGGDQPQHF; CDR3 DNA: TGTGCCAGCAGCTTAGGGTCGGCAGGGGGGGATCAGCCCCAGCATTTT
clone size: few; V gene: TRBV18; D gene: TRBD2; J gene: TRBJ2-1; CDR3 protein: CASSPASGRLGEQFF; CDR3 DNA: TGTGCCAGCTCACCCGCTAGCGGGAGGTTAGGTGAGCAGTTCTTC
clone size: .; V gene: TRBV20-1; D gene: .; J gene: TRBJ1-5; CDR3 protein: CSARDRAGIQPQHF; CDR3 DNA: TGCAGTGCTAGAGATCGTGCAGGGATTCAGCCCCAGCATTTT
clone size: .; V gene: TRBV24-1; D gene: TRBD1; J gene: TRBJ1-5; CDR3 protein: CATSDSGTASNQPQHF; CDR3 DNA: TGTGCCACCAGTGATTCTGGGACAGCTAGCAATCAGCCCCAGCATTTT
clone size: .; V gene: TRBV7-2; D gene: .; J gene: TRBJ1-1; CDR3 protein: CATIGKGLRTEAFF; CDR3 DNA: TGTGCCACCATCGGTAAAGGGTTGAGGACTGAAGCTTTCTTT
clone size: few; V gene: TRBV10-3; D gene: .; J gene: TRBJ2-7; CDR3 protein: CAISETSSYEQYF; CDR3 DNA: TGTGCCATCAGTGAGACCTCCTCCTACGAGCAGTACTTC
clone size: .; V gene: TRBV20-1; D gene: TRBD2; J gene: TRBJ2-7; CDR3 protein: CSAREYKLAGTYEQYF; CDR3 DNA: TGCAGTGCTAGGGAATATAAACTAGCGGGGACCTACGAGCAGTACTTC
clone size: once; V gene: TRBV12-3/TRBV12-4; D gene: TRBD2; J gene: TRBJ2-1; CDR3 protein: CACGTSGSHNEQFF; CDR3 DNA: TGTGCCTGCGGGACTAGCGGGAGCCACAATGAGCAGTTCTTC
clone size: few; V gene: TRBV20-1; D gene: .; J gene: TRBJ2-3; CDR3 protein: CSAREAGRTDTQYF; CDR3 DNA: TGCAGTGCTAGAGAGGCAGGGCGCACAGATACGCAGTATTTT
clone size: .; V gene: TRBV5-1; D gene: TRBD1; J gene: TRBJ1-1; CDR3 protein: CASKDRENTEAFF; CDR3 DNA: TGCGCCAGCAAGGACAGGGAGAACACTGAAGCTTTCTTT
clone size: few; V gene: TRBV10-3; D gene: .; J gene: TRBJ1-5; CDR3 protein: CAISDPGLDASNQPQHF; CDR3 DNA: TGTGCCATCAGTGATCCCGGACTGGATGCCAGCAATCAGCCCCAGCATTTT
clone size: few; V gene: TRBV5-1; D gene: .; J gene: TRBJ2-5; CDR3 protein: CARNLKYQETQYF; CDR3 DNA: TGCGCCAGGAACCTAAAATACCAAGAGACCCAGTACTTC
clone size: once; V gene: TRBV24-1; D gene: .; J gene: TRBJ2-1; CDR3 protein: CATSARTRSSPYNEQFF; CDR3 DNA: TGTGCCACCAGTGCCCGAACGCGGAGCAGCCCTTACAATGAGCAGTTCTTC
clone size: .; V gene: TRBV11-2; D gene: .; J gene: TRBJ1-2; CDR3 protein: CTSSLGRAYGYTF; CDR3 DNA: TGTACCAGCAGCTTGGGCAGGGCGTATGGCTACACCTTC
clone size: .; V gene: TRBV20-1; D gene: .; J gene: TRBJ1-5; CDR3 protein: CSADRDTNQPQHF; CDR3 DNA: TGCAGTGCCGACCGGGACACCAATCAGCCCCAGCATTTT
clone size: .; V gene: TRBV20-1; D gene: TRBD2; J gene: TRBJ2-7; CDR3 protein: CSASLTSGGYEQYF; CDR3 DNA: TGCAGTGCTAGTCTGACTAGCGGAGGCTACGAGCAGTACTTC
clone size: .; V gene: TRBV7-9; D gene: .; J gene: TRBJ1-1; CDR3 protein: CASSLGVKAEAFF; CDR3 DNA: TGTGCCAGCAGCTTAGGGGTGAAGGCTGAAGCTTTCTTT
clone size: few; V gene: TRBV7-9; D gene: TRBD1; J gene: TRBJ2-7; CDR3 protein: CASSLVTGGAYNEQYF; CDR3 DNA: TGTGCCAGCAGCTTAGTTACAGGGGGCGCCTACAATGAGCAGTACTTC
clone size: .; V gene: TRBV3-1; D gene: TRBD1; J gene: TRBJ1-1; CDR3 protein: CASSGGTGTEAFF; CDR3 DNA: TGTGCCAGCAGCGGTGGGACAGGGACCGAAGCTTTCTTT
clone size: .; V gene: TRBV20-1; D gene: .; J gene: TRBJ1-6; CDR3 protein: CSARSGVLPLHF; CDR3 DNA: TGCAGTGCTAGGAGTGGGGTACTACCCCTCCACTTT
clone size: .; V gene: TRBV6-1; D gene: TRBD1; J gene: TRBJ1-1; CDR3 protein: CAGYRNRGRMTEAFF; CDR3 DNA: TGTGCCGGATACCGTAACAGGGGGCGCATGACTGAAGCTTTCTTT
clone size: .; V gene: TRBV7-8; D gene: TRBD2; J gene: TRBJ2-7; CDR3 protein: CASSRTSIAYEQYF; CDR3 DNA: TGTGCCAGCAGCCGGACTAGCATTGCCTACGAGCAGTACTTC
clone size: many; V gene: TRBV5-1; D gene: .; J gene: TRBJ1-5; CDR3 protein: CASSLDPGNQPQHF; CDR3 DNA: TGCGCCAGCAGCTTGGATCCGGGCAATCAGCCCCAGCATTTT
clone size: many; V gene: TRBV27; D gene: .; J gene: TRBJ1-2; CDR3 protein: CASRSDSIYGYTF; CDR3 DNA: TGTGCCAGCAGATCGGACAGTATCTATGGCTACACCTTC
clone size: .; V gene: TRBV7-2; D gene: TRBD2; J gene: TRBJ2-2; CDR3 protein: CASSLEGLAGGPGELFF; CDR3 DNA: TGTGCCAGCAGCTTAGAAGGACTAGCGGGAGGGCCCGGGGAGCTGTTTTTT
clone size: .; V gene: TRBV5-8; D gene: TRBD1; J gene: TRBJ1-2; CDR3 protein: CASSLDRGGDGYTF; CDR3 DNA: TGTGCCAGCAGCTTGGACAGGGGAGGGGATGGCTACACCTTC
clone size: many; V gene: TRBV5-1; D gene: TRBD1; J gene: TRBJ2-1; CDR3 protein: CASSLAGQGAYEQFF; CDR3 DNA: TGCGCCAGCAGCTTGGCTGGACAGGGGGCTTATGAGCAGTTCTTC
clone size: few; V gene: TRBV20-1; D gene: .; J gene: TRBJ1-5; CDR3 protein: CSARDARARNQPQHF; CDR3 DNA: TGCAGTGCTAGAGATGCGAGGGCGCGGAATCAGCCCCAGCATTTT
clone size: few; V gene: TRBV7-9; D gene: TRBD2; J gene: TRBJ2-7; CDR3 protein: CASSLGRDWTRHEQYF; CDR3 DNA: TGTGCCAGCAGCTTAGGTCGTGATTGGACTAGACACGAGCAGTACTTC